This TCR beta chain emerged from a study of T cell responses to AZD1222 COVID-19 vaccine. Profiled with immunoSEQ multiplex PCR; TCRdb holds only in-frame clones, not every one. The table includes 140,000 to 150,000 clones, under 95% detected once. Study observations and caveats: A rise in Spike-specific TCR breadth and depth followed two AZD1222 doses. Only five to seven individuals given AZD1222 were seropositive at baseline. Only after the peak T cell response were repertoires sampled. Clonal diversity was possibly underestimated, and the donors were mostly white British, with more females.

As regards this clone: Antigen unknown.

The sequencing used peripheral blood, collected on day 0 of AZD1222 vaccination. The sequence came from an adult in good health.

The CDR3 DNA follows: TGCGCCAGCTCACAGGGGGAGCGGGCAGGGTTGAACACTGAAGCTTTCTTT. Translated, it gives CASSQGERAGLNTEAFF. This chain links TRBV5-1 with TRBJ1-1; 8 bases are shared with TRBD1. CDR3 length: 17 amino acids. With 7 bases clipped from V and 0 bases from J, the junction kept 14 bases outside the gene matches. In germline, CDR1 is SGHRS, CDR2 YFSETQ.